Here is one TCR beta chain with its context. Its antigen is not identified. The record originates from a study of early stage breast cancer tumors. Study outcomes and limitations: Bulk DNA sequencing of unsorted cells missed chain pairing and markers. In about 90% of the 16 patients, blood comparison separated tumor from normal breast.

The method was immunoSEQ multiplex PCR; TCRdb's version includes in-frame clones alone and lacks a portion of them. The sample contains about 15,000 clones, roughly 80% of which appear only once. The V gene end was trimmed by 10 bases and the J gene end by 3 bases; junction bases not matched to a gene: 9. The CDR3 runs 16 residues. Germline V gene lookup returns CDR1 SNHLY and CDR2 FYNNEI. This rearrangement joins TRBV2 to TRBJ2-1; TRBD2 matches 13 bases. The source of this sequence is a person aged 30-39 years with breast cancer. The sample was normal breast tissue next to the tumor. Here the CDR3 reads CAIRTSGRSNYNEQFF. In DNA, the CDR3 is TGTGCCATCCGGACTAGCGGGAGATCGAACTACAATGAGCAGTTCTTC.